This entry features one T cell receptor beta chain sequence. Its antigen is not known. Samples came from healthy bone marrow donors. Germline CDR1 and CDR2: SGHNT and YYREEE (reference sequence). The CDR3 is made up of 18 amino acids. With 7 bases clipped from V and 4 bases from J, the junction kept 17 bases outside the gene matches. The sample is drawn from a study of cytomegalovirus exposure and HLA in healthy donors. Overall study findings and caveats: A few CMV-associated chains were confirmed in vitro to be specific for CMV antigens. As a later analysis revealed, most CMV-associated TCR beta chains appeared HLA-restricted. Available immune exposure information covered CMV serostatus only.

Primers included in the PCR were 60 Vbeta and 13 Jbeta primers. Only in-frame clones appear in the TCRdb table, and some are missing; sequencing was by immunoSEQ multiplex PCR. The table shows over 150,000 clones, with roughly 80% occurring only once. The chain uses TRBV5-4 and TRBJ2-3; TRBD2 aligns across 11 bases. The TCR was taken from a woman between 25 and 40 years old in good health and CMV-seropositive. The sample consisted of PBMCs. DNA of the CDR3: TGTGCCAGCGGCAGAGGGACTAGCGGATCTACAACGGCAGATACGCAGTATTTT. Translating it yields CASGRGTSGSTTADTQYF.